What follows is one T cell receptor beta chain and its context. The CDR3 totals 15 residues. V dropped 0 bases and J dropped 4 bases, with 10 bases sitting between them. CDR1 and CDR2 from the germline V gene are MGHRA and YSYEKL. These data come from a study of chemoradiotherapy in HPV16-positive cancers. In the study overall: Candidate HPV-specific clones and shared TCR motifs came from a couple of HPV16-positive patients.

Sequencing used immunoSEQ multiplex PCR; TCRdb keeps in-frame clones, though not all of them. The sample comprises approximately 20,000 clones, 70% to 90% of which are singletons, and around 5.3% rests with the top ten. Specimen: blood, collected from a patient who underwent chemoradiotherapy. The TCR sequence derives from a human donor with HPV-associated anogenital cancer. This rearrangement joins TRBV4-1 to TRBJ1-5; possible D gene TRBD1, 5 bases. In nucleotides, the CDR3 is TGCGCCAGCAGCCAAGAACCAGGGCTGAATCAGCCCCAGCATTTT. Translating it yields CASSQEPGLNQPQHF.